This is a list of T cell receptor beta chains from one sample in a study of tumor-infiltrating lymphocytes in primary liver carcinoma. MiXCR, applied by TCRdb to the multiplex PCR reads, yields one record per CDR3 protein. The sample records around 120,000 distinct CDR3 sequences, 55% to 70% being singletons. Sequencing was performed on tumor-adjacent normal liver tissue. The receptor source for this set is a woman aged 55-75 years with primary liver carcinoma and hepatitis B virus infection. Each CDR3 is given with its conserved first and last residue. A D gene is named only where the DNA matches it firmly. Clone size, where shown, is once, few, many, or a class for clones that have expanded.

TRBD1,TRBV11-2,medium-sized,TRBJ1-1,14,TGTGCCAGCAGCACCGGGACAGGGGCTGCTGAAGCTTTCTTT,CASSTGTGAAEAFF
NA,TRBV6-5,NA,TRBJ1-4,12,TGTGCCAGCATCGAGACTGCGGAAAAATTGTTTTTT,CASIETAEKLFF
TRBD2,TRBV12-3/TRBV12-4,NA,TRBJ2-1,16,TGTGCCAGCAGTCCACTATCGGGAGGGCCCAGGTACGAGCAGTTCTTC,CASSPLSGGPRYEQFF
NA,TRBV5-1,many,TRBJ2-7,15,TGCGCCAGCAGCACTGGACCGACCTATACCTACGAGCAGTACTTC,CASSTGPTYTYEQYF
NA,TRBV11-3,few,TRBJ2-7,12,TGTGCCAGCAGCTTACTAGGTTACGAGCAGTACTTC,CASSLLGYEQYF
TRBD1,TRBV18,few,TRBJ2-5,15,TGTGCCAGCAGTCGGACAGGGGGCATCAGGGAGACCCAGTACTTC,CASSRTGGIRETQYF
TRBD2,TRBV11-1,NA,TRBJ2-4,17,TGTGCCTGCAGCTATCCCGGGACTAGCGGGACCAAAAACGTTCAGTACTTC,CACSYPGTSGTKNVQYF
NA,TRBV29-1,NA,TRBJ2-1,14,TGCAGCATTGAAACCGTGACAGGCGTCAATGAGCAGTTCTTC,CSIETVTGVNEQFF
TRBD2,TRBV28,few,TRBJ2-2,16,TGTGCCAGCAGCCCATTCGGGAGGGCCGGGACCGGGGAGCTGTTTTTT,CASSPFGRAGTGELFF
TRBD2,TRBV6-5,NA,TRBJ2-7,14,TGTGCCAGCAGTTCTAGCGGGCCAAACTACGAACAGTACTTC,CASSSSGPNYEQYF